This entry lists 27 T cell receptor beta chains sequenced from one sample in a study of cytomegalovirus exposure and HLA in healthy donors. A multiplex PCR was run with 60 Vbeta primers and 13 Jbeta primers. Sequencing used immunoSEQ multiplex PCR; TCRdb keeps in-frame clones, though not all of them. The sample consists of about 130,000 clones, about 80% of them appearing once. The material sequenced was PBMCs. The receptor source for this set is a woman between 50 and 59 years old in good health and CMV-seronegative.

The rearrangement links TRBV7-3 to TRBJ1-1; 8 bases agree with TRBD1. The trim removed 6 bases at V and 5 bases at J, leaving 8 bases unmatched. The CDR3 covers 14 residues. Germline V lookup: CDR1 SGHTA, CDR2 FQGTGA. The CDR3 spells CASSTGGMVTEAFF. In DNA, the CDR3 is TGTGCCAGCAGTACAGGGGGTATGGTTACTGAAGCTTTCTTT.

This clone was observed a handful of times. The rearrangement uses TRBV7-3 and TRBJ2-1; possibly TRBD1 for D (6 bases). CDR1 and CDR2 from the germline V gene are SGHTA and FQGTGA. The V gene lost 4 bases and the J gene lost 7 bases, with 14 bases spanning the gap. CDR3 length: 14 residues. CDR3 nucleotides: TGTGCCAGCAGCTCATCAGGGGCGCGGAATGAGCAGTTCTTC. Its protein product is CASSSSGARNEQFF.

This rearrangement joins TRBV6-6 to TRBJ2-7; 9 bases are shared with TRBD2. This CDR3 is built from 15 residues. CDR1 MNHNY and CDR2 SVGAGI come from the germline V gene (reference sequence). Trimming at V came to 2 bases and at J to 5 bases, leaving 7 bases not matched to a gene. CDR3 region: CASSYRQREDHEQYF. DNA for the CDR3: TGTGCCAGCAGTTACCGACAGCGGGAGGACCACGAGCAGTACTTC.

This clone was observed a handful of times. For the CDR3, the DNA is TGTGCCAGCAGAGCCGGCGGGAGGCGTGAAAAACTGTTTTTT. It translates to CASRAGGRREKLFF. The V and J genes are TRBV28 and TRBJ1-4, with D unclear. Per the germline V gene, CDR1 is MDHEN and CDR2 is SYDVKM. The V and J ends lost 6 bases and 7 bases respectively, with 15 bases between them. This CDR3 is built from 14 residues.

J is TRBJ2-2 and V is TRBV30, with 11 bases lining up with TRBD2. CDR1 and CDR2 (germline): GTSNPN, SVGIG (reference sequence). Trimming removed 3 bases from V and 0 bases from J; junction bases left unmatched: 3. This CDR3 comprises 16 residues. CDR3: CAWSVLAGANTGELFF. DNA of the CDR3: TGTGCCTGGAGCGTACTAGCGGGAGCGAACACCGGGGAGCTGTTTTTT. Drawing the rest from reference TRBV30 and TRBJ2-2, the complete variable domain is SQTIHQWPATLVQPVGSPLSLECTVEGTSNPNLYWYRQAAGRGLQLLFYSVGIGQISSEVPQNLSASRPQDRQFILSSKKLLLSDSGFYLCAWSVLAGANTGELFFGEGSRLTVL.

The rearrangement joins TRBV6-4 to TRBJ2-3; D unresolved. The CDR3 runs to 13 residues. V lost 3 bases, J lost 2 bases, and 6 bases lay in between. Germline assignment: CDR1 MRHNA and CDR2 SNTAGT. CDR3 protein: CASSEGVTDTQYF. CDR3 DNA: TGTGCCAGCAGTGAAGGAGTCACAGATACGCAGTATTTT.

The CDR3 DNA sequence: TGTGCCAGCAGCTTAGGAGGTGCGCAGTACGTC. It yields the protein CASSLGGAQYV. V is TRBV11-3 and J is TRBJ2-7; D is uncertain. Germline V gene sequence: CDR1 SGHNT, CDR2 YENEEA. The CDR3 runs 11 residues. V was shortened by 1 base and J by 9 bases, with 7 bases between the two germline ends.

The chain joins TRBV4-1 to TRBJ1-5; 7 nucleotides match TRBD1. From germline, CDR1 is MGHRA and CDR2 YSYEKL. The V segment lost 3 bases and the J segment 2 bases; nucleotides outside the gene matches: 4. The CDR3 sequence is 15 residues long. The CDR3 nucleotides are TGCGCCAGCAGCCATCGGCAGGGGGGCAATCAGCCCCAGCATTTT. Protein product: CASSHRQGGNQPQHF.

The chain recombines TRBV7-9 with TRBJ2-7; 7 nucleotides agree with TRBD1. From germline, CDR1 is SEHNR and CDR2 FQNEAQ (reference sequence). J was trimmed by 7 bases and V by 1 base; bases with no gene match: 4. The length of the CDR3 is 13 residues. The CDR3 here is CASSLDRGREQYF. The CDR3 bases are TGTGCCAGCAGCTTAGACAGGGGAAGGGAGCAGTACTTC. Full variable domain (remainder filled in from reference TRBV7-9 and TRBJ2-7): DTGVSQNPRHKITKRGQNVTFRCDPISEHNRLYWYRQTLGQGPEFLTYFQNEAQLEKSRLLSDRFSAERPKGSFSTLEIQRTEQGDSAMYLCASSLDRGREQYFGPGTRLTVT.

The V call is TRBV19, the J call TRBJ1-5; D not resolved. Trimming shortened V by 6 bases and J by 0 bases, and 9 bases separated the two germline ends. The CDR3 has 14 residues. Germline-derived CDR1 and CDR2 are LNHDA and SQIVND (reference sequence). The CDR3 is CASRQRHSNQPQHF. CDR3 coding DNA: TGTGCCAGTAGGCAGAGACATAGCAATCAGCCCCAGCATTTT.

The chain joins TRBV6-6 to TRBJ2-7, with a possible D match to TRBD1 (6 bases). Trimming pared 2 bases from V and 4 bases from J, leaving 15 bases between. The CDR3 loop spans 15 amino acids. Germline V lookup: CDR1 MNHNY, CDR2 SVGAGI (reference sequence). In DNA form, the CDR3 reads TGTGCCAGCAGTTACGTCGGGCAGGGGAGATACGAGCAGTACTTC. It yields the protein CASSYVGQGRYEQYF.

The rearrangement links TRBV25-1 to TRBJ2-1; TRBD2 is a possible D gene (6 bases). V was pared by 7 bases and J by 7 bases, with 14 bases between. The CDR3 has 13 residues. The germline CDR1 and CDR2 sequences are MGHDK and SYGVNS. CDR3 bases: TGTGCCAGCACTCCGGGACTTACGAATGAGCAGTTCTTC. It yields the protein CASTPGLTNEQFF.

This clone was observed a handful of times. The J gene is TRBJ2-1, the V gene TRBV4-3; 8 bases are a match to TRBD2. The V segment lost 0 bases and the J segment 5 bases; nucleotides outside the gene matches: 9. The CDR3 has 17 amino acids. Germline values: CDR1 LGHNA, CDR2 YSLEER. DNA of the CDR3: TGCGCCAGCAGCCAAGATTCGTCAGCGGGAGTCCACAATGAGCAGTTCTTC. Its protein product is CASSQDSSAGVHNEQFF.

The genes are TRBV29-1 and TRBJ2-1, with 10 bases identical to TRBD2. The V gene end was trimmed by 4 bases and the J gene end by 10 bases; junction bases not matched to a gene: 13. In germline, CDR1 is SQVTM, CDR2 ANQGSEA. The CDR3 contains 15 residues. CDR3 DNA: TGCAGCGTTGGGACCGCCAGGCTAGCGGGAGACGAGCAGTTCTTC. It is translated as CSVGTARLAGDEQFF.

The rearrangement links TRBV6-1 to TRBJ1-1; tentative D call: TRBD1 (6 bases). The germline CDR1 and CDR2 sequences are MNHNS and SASEGT. With 9 bases removed from V and 0 bases from J, the gap between germline ends came to 11 bases. The CDR3 is 13 residues long. In nucleotides, the CDR3 is TGTGCCAGTAGGGGGTCCATGAACACTGAAGCTTTCTTT. This codes for CASRGSMNTEAFF.

This clone appeared once. This CDR3 is also generated by other DNA sequences in the sample. This chain uses TRBV18 with TRBJ1-1; 8 nucleotides agree with TRBD1. This CDR3 spans 14 amino acids. CDR1 and CDR2 from the germline V gene are KGHSH and LQKENI. V shed 6 bases, J shed 1 base, and the junction held 4 bases outside the gene matches. The CDR3 sequence is CASSPGQENTEAFF. CDR3 bases: TGTGCCAGCTCCCCGGGACAGGAGAACACTGAAGCTTTCTTT.

The genes are TRBV6-6 and TRBJ1-6; TRBD1 agrees at 9 bases. CDR1 is MNHNY, CDR2 SVGAGI, per germline (reference sequence). With 6 bases clipped from V and 0 bases from J, the junction kept 3 bases outside the gene matches. This CDR3 is 16 amino acids long. CDR3 DNA sequence: TGTGCCAGCAGGGACAGGGGTATCTCCTATAATTCACCCCTCCACTTT. Protein product: CASRDRGISYNSPLHF.

The chain recombines TRBV27 with TRBJ2-7; D may be TRBD2 (5 bases). CDR1 is MNHEY, CDR2 SMNVEV, per germline (reference sequence). V lost 5 bases and J 0 bases, leaving 8 bases between the germline ends. The CDR3 sequence is 13 residues long. For the CDR3, the DNA is TGTGCCAGCAGTCCGGGATTCTCCTACGAGCAGTACTTC. It specifies CASSPGFSYEQYF.

This clone was seen once. A read error may produce the germline difference seen at one junction end. This chain links TRBV7-2 with TRBJ1-1; D ambiguous. The CDR3 has 15 residues. Germline lookup yields CDR1 SGHTA and CDR2 FQGNSA. CDR3 sequence: CASSLGRGMNPEAFF. In nucleotides, the CDR3 is TGTGCCAGCAGCTTAGGTCGCGGCATGAACCCTGAAGCTTTCTTT.

This clone was counted a single time. The rearrangement links TRBV7-9 to TRBJ2-2; no firm D call. Germline values: CDR1 SEHNR, CDR2 FQNEAQ (reference sequence). V was shortened by 5 bases and J by 1 base, with 5 bases between the two germline ends. CDR3 length: 13 amino acids. The CDR3 bases are TGTGCCAGCAGCCCCATGAACACCGGGGAGCTGTTTTTT. It yields the protein CASSPMNTGELFF.

The chain employs TRBV27 and TRBJ2-4, with 9 bases fitting TRBD1. Germline lookup yields CDR1 MNHEY and CDR2 SMNVEV (reference sequence). V trimming: 3 bases; J trimming: 7 bases; junction bases outside the gene matches: 7. This CDR3 spans 15 amino acids. The CDR3, as DNA: TGTGCCAGCAGTTTTACAGGGGGCGCGATGAACATTCAGTACTTC. This encodes CASSFTGGAMNIQYF.

This chain links TRBV9 with TRBJ1-4; 10 bases line up with TRBD1. After removal of 3 bases from V and 2 bases from J, the junction contained 16 bases not matched to a gene. Germline CDR1 reads SGDLS; CDR2 reads YYNGEE. The CDR3 sequence is 20 residues long. CDR3 sequence (DNA): TGTGCCAGCAGCGCCTTCCCTATGACAGGGGGCGGCTTTACTAATGAAAAACTGTTTTTT. It is translated as CASSAFPMTGGGFTNEKLFF.

This clone was seen a few times. V usage is TRBV11-3 and J usage is TRBJ2-7; D is possibly TRBD2 (5 bases). The CDR3 loop spans 13 amino acids. The V end lost 0 bases, the J end lost 7 bases, and 10 bases lay between the germline ends. Germline values: CDR1 SGHNT, CDR2 YENEEA. The CDR3 coding sequence is TGTGCCAGCAGCTTAGATCCCCCGGGGGAGCAGTACTTC. Encoded protein: CASSLDPPGEQYF.

This chain uses TRBV5-1 with TRBJ2-6, with D maybe TRBD1 (5 bases). Per germline, CDR1 SGHRS and CDR2 YFSETQ. Trimming stripped 4 bases from V and 4 bases from J, with 12 bases between. There are 15 residues in the CDR3. This CDR3 reads CASSRGLSGANVLTF. The CDR3, as DNA: TGCGCCAGCAGCAGGGGTCTGTCAGGGGCCAACGTCCTGACTTTC.

The rearrangement joins TRBV12-5 to TRBJ2-2; 10 nucleotides align to TRBD1. Germline CDR1 and CDR2: LGHNT and FRNRAP. This CDR3 comprises 15 residues. V gave up 6 bases and J gave up 3 bases; unmatched junction bases: 4. The CDR3 nucleotides read TGTGCTAGTGGCCAGGGACAGGGGTACACCGGGGAGCTGTTTTTT. Its protein is CASGQGQGYTGELFF.

The genes are TRBV7-8 and TRBJ2-7; D is possibly TRBD1 (6 bases). Germline V gene lookup returns CDR1 SGHVS and CDR2 FQNEAQ. CDR3 size: 15 residues. V was clipped by 4 bases and J by 0 bases, with 13 bases between them. CDR3 bases: TGTGCCAGCAGCTCCGTCCAGGGGAGCTCCTACGAGCAGTACTTC. This translates into CASSSVQGSSYEQYF.

The V gene is TRBV14, the J gene TRBJ2-3, with 7 bases lining up with TRBD1. The CDR3 extends over 15 amino acids. V shed 2 bases and J 2 bases; nucleotides not matched to a gene: 4. CDR1 and CDR2 (germline): SGHDN, FVKESK. CDR3 region: CASSQPDRYTDTQYF. In DNA, the CDR3 is TGTGCCAGCAGCCAACCGGACAGGTACACAGATACGCAGTATTTT. Full variable domain (outside the CDR3, taken from reference TRBV14 and TRBJ2-3): EAGVTQFPSHSVIEKGQTVTLRCDPISGHDNLYWYRRVMGKEIKFLLHFVKESKQDESGMPNNRFLAERTGGTYSTLKVQPAELEDSGVYFCASSQPDRYTDTQYFGPGTRLTVL.